The entry that follows covers one TCR beta chain sequence. The data derive from a study of blood T cell repertoires in COVID-19. Study in general: There were acute and convalescent COVID-19 samples, and they came from the United States, Italy and Spain. Nucleic acid was either cDNA or gDNA, and it came from T cells, B-cell-depleted T cells, or PBMCs.

Here immunoSEQ multiplex PCR was the method, and the copy in TCRdb shows in-frame clones only, minus some. Of 200,000 to 250,000 clones listed, around 88% were seen once; the top ten hold roughly 15%. Trimming removed 3 bases from V and 0 bases from J; junction bases left unmatched: 4. This CDR3 has 15 residues. CDR1 LGHNA and CDR2 YNFKEQ come from the germline V gene. Participant age was roughly 18 to 95 years, and participants resided in around 24 US areas. The study assigned cohorts using participant-reported clinical history. The chain carries TRBV4-2 and TRBJ1-1, with TRBD1 matching 7 bases. The clonotype originates from a woman in her forties or fifties with acute COVID-19. Specimen: PBMCs or T cells enriched from blood (not recorded which). This CDR3 is CASSQEDRVNTEAFF. Here the CDR3 DNA reads TGTGCCAGCAGCCAGGAAGACAGGGTGAACACTGAAGCTTTCTTT.